The rows below give T cell receptor beta chains drawn from one sample of a study of Ad26.COV2.S vaccination and SARS-CoV-2 variants. Some clones are missing from TCRdb's copy, which holds only in-frame ones; the method was immunoSEQ multiplex PCR. The sample consists of roughly 460,000 clones, about 88% of them appearing once. Sequenced material: peripheral blood, taken in a trial of Ad26.COV2.S vaccine versus placebo. The receptors derive from a person aged 18-65 years who received the Ad26.COV2.S COVID-19 vaccine or a placebo. Each CDR3 is given with its conserved first and last residue. Fields, in order: V gene, clone size, D gene, J gene, CDR3 DNA, CDR3 protein. D genes are given only for firm matches. Some rows have no size entry. The others give once, few or many, or a class for an expanded clone.

>TRBV7-3|-|-|TRBJ2-3
TGTGCCAGCAGCACCTCCTTCACAGATACGCAGTATTTT
CASSTSFTDTQYF
>TRBV18|-|TRBD1|TRBJ2-5
TGTGCCAGCTCATCAGGGGGAGAGACCCAGTACTTC
CASSSGGETQYF
>TRBV19|once|-|TRBJ1-5
TGTGCCAGTAACCCGGGGCAGGCGGGTCAGCCCCAGCATTTT
CASNPGQAGQPQHF
>TRBV5-5|-|-|TRBJ1-2
TGTGCCAGCAGCCCCGGGACGGTCAGCAGCTATGGCTACACCTTC
CASSPGTVSSYGYTF
>TRBV30|-|-|TRBJ1-1
TGTGCCTGGAGTCACGGAACAGGGAACACTGAAGCTTTCTTT
CAWSHGTGNTEAFF
>TRBV30|-|-|TRBJ2-2
TGTGCCTGGAGCGGGACTCAAAGCGGGTCTTACACCGGGGAGCTGTTTTTT
CAWSGTQSGSYTGELFF
>TRBV5-1|-|-|TRBJ1-6
TGCGCCAGCAGCTTGGGTGACGGGCCGGCTTCACCCCTCCACTTT
CASSLGDGPASPLHF
>TRBV9|-|TRBD2|TRBJ2-1
TGTGCCAGCAGCGCACGAGGGGTAGCGGGGACCTACAATGAGCAGTTCTTC
CASSARGVAGTYNEQFF
>TRBV11-2|-|-|TRBJ1-6
TGTGCCAGCAGCTTAGATTTAGGGAACAATTCACCCCTCCACTTT
CASSLDLGNNSPLHF
>TRBV9|-|-|TRBJ1-2
TGTGCCAGCAGCCCAACGACAGGAAAGAACTATGGCTACACCTTC
CASSPTTGKNYGYTF
>TRBV2|-|-|TRBJ2-3
TGTGCCAGCCTGGTCACAGATACGCAGTATTTT
CASLVTDTQYF
>TRBV6-5|-|TRBD1|TRBJ2-3
TGTGCCAGCTCTAGTCCGGGACAGGGCACAGATACGCAGTATTTT
CASSSPGQGTDTQYF
>TRBV27|-|-|TRBJ1-2
TGTGCCAGCAGTTTAGGCGGGGATTATGGCTACACCTTC
CASSLGGDYGYTF
>TRBV9|-|-|TRBJ1-1
TGTGCCAGCAGCGCTACAACCTGGGGGACTGAAGCTTTCTTT
CASSATTWGTEAFF
>TRBV20-1|-|TRBD2|TRBJ2-1
TGCAGTGCTAGTCGGATAGCGGGAAACAATGAGCAGTTCTTC
CSASRIAGNNEQFF
>TRBV2|-|TRBD1|TRBJ2-5
TGTGCCAGCAGGGATAGGGGGCAGGAGACCCAGTACTTC
CASRDRGQETQYF